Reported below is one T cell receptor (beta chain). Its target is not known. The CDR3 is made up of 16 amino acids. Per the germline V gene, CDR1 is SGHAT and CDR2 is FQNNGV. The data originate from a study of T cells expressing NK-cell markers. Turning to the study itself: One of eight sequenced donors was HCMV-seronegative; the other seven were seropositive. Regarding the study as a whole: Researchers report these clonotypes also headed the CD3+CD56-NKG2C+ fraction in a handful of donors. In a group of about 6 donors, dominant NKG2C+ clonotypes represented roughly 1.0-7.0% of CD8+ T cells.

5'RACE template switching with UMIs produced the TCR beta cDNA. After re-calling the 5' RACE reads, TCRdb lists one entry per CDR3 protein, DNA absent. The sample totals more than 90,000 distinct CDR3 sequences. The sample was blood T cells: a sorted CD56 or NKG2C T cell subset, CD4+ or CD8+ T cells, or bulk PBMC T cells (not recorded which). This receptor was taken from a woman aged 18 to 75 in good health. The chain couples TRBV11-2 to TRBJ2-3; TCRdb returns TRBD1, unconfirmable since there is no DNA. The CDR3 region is CASSPFPAPNPDTQYF.